Shown below are 17 T cell receptor beta chains from a single sample sequenced in a study of CD8 T cells in ankylosing spondylitis (dated by TCRdb to 2016 to 2017). The library was obtained by 5' RACE. The sequencing machine was an Illumina HiSeq 2500. TCRdb itself trimmed the public reads at Q25 with fastp, ran MiXCR and retained productive beta chains. Records with the same CDR3 protein are collapsed into one entry carrying the most frequent genes and DNA. Within this sample are more than 60,000 distinct CDR3 sequences, with roughly 5.2% of them counted one time only. The ten most abundant clones make up around 2.2% of the sample. The sequenced sample consisted of blood, either unsorted or a sorted T cell fraction (not recorded which). The receptors come from a male donor with ankylosing spondylitis or in good health (not recorded which).

This clonotype was observed at least ten times. The chain links TRBV4-1 to TRBJ1-1; possibly TRBD1 for D (6 bases). CDR1 is MGHRA, CDR2 YSYEKL, per germline. The CDR3 totals 15 residues. Trimming stripped 3 bases from V and 5 bases from J, with 16 bases between. The CDR3, as DNA: TGCGCCAGCAGCCATATCGGGGGGCATGGGACTGAAGCTTTCTTT. Protein: CASSHIGGHGTEAFF.

This clonotype was picked up many times. This chain connects TRBV9 to TRBJ2-5; 10 nucleotides agree with TRBD2. The CDR3 is 16 residues long. Germline values: CDR1 SGDLS, CDR2 YYNGEE. V shed 4 bases, J shed 0 bases, and the junction held 6 bases outside the gene matches. The CDR3 reads CASSPRTSGHQETQYF. In DNA form, the CDR3 reads TGTGCCAGCAGCCCTCGGACTAGCGGACACCAAGAGACCCAGTACTTC.

This clonotype is categorized as medium-sized. The rearrangement uses TRBV10-3 and TRBJ2-5, with a possible D match to TRBD2 (6 bases). The CDR3 has 12 amino acids. The germline gives CDR1 ENHRY, CDR2 SYGVKD. The germline V and J ends were trimmed by 10 bases and 5 bases, with 14 bases remaining between them. CDR3 DNA sequence: TGTGCCACCCGGGACTCTGGGGAGACCCAGTACTTC. It codes for CATRDSGETQYF.

This clonotype was detected ten times or more. The CDR3 reads CASKDRDQMNTEAFF. The CDR3 DNA is TGCGCCAGCAAAGACAGGGACCAAATGAACACTGAAGCTTTCTTT. The J gene is TRBJ1-1, the V gene TRBV5-1, with 7 bases matching TRBD1. This CDR3 has 15 residues. Losses at the gene ends were 6 bases for V and 0 bases for J; bases not matched to a gene: 8. CDR1 and CDR2 from the germline V gene are SGHRS and YFSETQ.

This clonotype was observed at least ten times. This chain joins TRBV11-1 and TRBJ2-4; possibly TRBD2 for D (5 bases). V was trimmed by 7 bases and J by 6 bases, leaving 13 bases between them. CDR3 size: 13 residues. Germline CDR1 is SGHAT and CDR2 is FQDESV (reference sequence). The DNA of the CDR3 is TGTGCCAGCACAACTAGTACAAGAAACATTCAGTACTTC. It specifies CASTTSTRNIQYF.

This clonotype has ten or more counts. The V call is TRBV6-6, the J call TRBJ1-2; D unresolved. V was trimmed by 4 bases and J by 8 bases, leaving 11 bases between them. The CDR3 extends over 12 amino acids. From germline, CDR1 is MNHNY and CDR2 SVGAGI (reference sequence). The CDR3 reads CASSFRSDGYTF. The CDR3 DNA reads as TGTGCCAGCAGTTTCCGTAGCGACGGCTACACCTTC.

Ten or more counts support this clonotype. The genes are TRBV5-1 and TRBJ2-7; TRBD2 agrees at 11 bases. The CDR3 sequence is 14 residues long. J gave up 7 bases and V 3 bases, and 6 bases lay outside the gene matches. In germline, CDR1 is SGHRS, CDR2 YFSETQ. CDR3 protein: CASSSTSGAEEQYF. In DNA form, the CDR3 reads TGCGCCAGCAGCTCGACTAGCGGGGCGGAGGAGCAGTACTTC.

This clonotype was picked up many times. The chain couples TRBV6-4 to TRBJ1-2; D might be TRBD1 (5 bases). Germline CDR1 and CDR2: MRHNA and SNTAGT. The CDR3 is 13 amino acids. V lost 3 bases and J 6 bases, leaving 11 bases between the germline ends. CDR3 amino acids: CASSEGDSHGYTF. CDR3 coding DNA: TGTGCCAGCAGTGAGGGGGATTCCCATGGCTACACCTTC.

On this clonotype itself: With a much larger clone just one base away, this may be a read error. The rearrangement joins TRBV20-1 to TRBJ2-3; 10 bases fit TRBD2. Germline V gene data show CDR1 as DFQATT and CDR2 as SNEGSKA (reference sequence). The CDR3 is made up of 16 amino acids. The DNA of the CDR3 is TGCTGTGCTAGGGCTGAGCTAGCGGGGGTCACAGATACGCAGTATTTT. Translation gives CCARAELAGVTDTQYF.

This clonotype was seen ten or more times. In DNA form, the CDR3 reads TGCAGTGCTAGTATTCAGGGGGTAAAGCAGCCCCAGCATTTT. Its translation: CSASIQGVKQPQHF. The chain joins TRBV20-1 to TRBJ1-5; 7 nucleotides match TRBD1. Looked up from germline, CDR1 is DFQATT and CDR2 is SNEGSKA (reference sequence). This CDR3 region has 14 residues. Trimming took 3 bases from V and 7 from J; bases not matched to a gene: 9.

In this sample, this clonotype turned up many times. This chain uses TRBV28 with TRBJ2-5; 8 nucleotides agree with TRBD1. V lost 4 bases to trimming and J lost 2 bases; unmatched junction nucleotides: 6. The CDR3 is 15 residues long. Germline V gene lookup returns CDR1 MDHEN and CDR2 SYDVKM. The CDR3 nucleotides are TGTGCCAGCAGTTCCCGTGGGACAGGACAAGAGACCCAGTACTTC. It yields the protein CASSSRGTGQETQYF.

The sample holds many counts of this clonotype. V usage is TRBV10-2 and J usage is TRBJ2-3, with D perhaps matching TRBD2 (6 bases). CDR3 size: 17 residues. The germline V gene has CDR1 WSHSY and CDR2 SAAADI. The V gene lost 2 bases and the J gene lost 0 bases, with 15 bases spanning the gap. This CDR3 is CASSEQSHAGSTDTQYF. The CDR3 DNA follows: TGCGCCAGCAGTGAGCAGTCCCATGCGGGGAGCACAGATACGCAGTATTTT.

This clonotype was counted ten times or more. Here the CDR3 reads CASSFDSFSYEQYF. DNA for the CDR3: TGTGCCAGCAGTTTTGACTCATTCTCCTACGAGCAGTACTTC. The chain links TRBV28 to TRBJ2-7; D remains ambiguous. CDR1 is MDHEN and CDR2 is SYDVKM in the germline V gene. This CDR3 comprises 14 residues. V dropped 3 bases and J dropped 0 bases, with 9 bases sitting between them.

This clonotype was seen ten or more times. V usage is TRBV20-1 and J usage is TRBJ2-7; TRBD1 aligns across 8 bases. Germline V gene data show CDR1 as DFQATT and CDR2 as SNEGSKA (reference sequence). Unmatched junction bases numbered 4, after V lost 6 bases and J lost 3 bases. CDR3 length: 12 residues. CDR3 in DNA: TGCAGTGCAAGACAGGGGAGCTACGAGCAGTACTTC. This sequence encodes CSARQGSYEQYF.

This clonotype was counted at least ten times. The DNA for the CDR3 is TGCAGTGCTAGAGACCTGGACAGTTTGGTCCACGAGCAGTACTTC. This encodes CSARDLDSLVHEQYF. The chain uses TRBV20-1 and TRBJ2-7; D may be TRBD1 (6 bases). With 0 bases removed from V and 5 bases from J, the gap between germline ends came to 17 bases. This CDR3 has 15 amino acids. Germline CDR1 reads DFQATT; CDR2 reads SNEGSKA (reference sequence).

This clonotype was seen many times. The chain recombines TRBV7-9 with TRBJ2-1, with D hard to call. The CDR3 covers 11 residues. Germline assignment: CDR1 SEHNR and CDR2 FQNEAQ (reference sequence). The V end was cut by 11 bases, the J end by 5 bases, with 10 bases between. The CDR3 reads CASVGNNEQFF. CDR3 DNA: TGTGCCTCGGTCGGAAACAATGAGCAGTTCTTC. The entire variable domain, with the rest obtained from reference TRBV7-9 and TRBJ2-1, is as follows: DTGVSQNPRHKITKRGQNVTFRCDPISEHNRLYWYRQTLGQGPEFLTYFQNEAQLEKSRLLSDRFSAERPKGSFSTLEIQRTEQGDSAMYLCASVGNNEQFFGPGTRLTVL.

This clonotype was seen ten or more times. This rearrangement joins TRBV10-3 to TRBJ2-7; no clear D gene. Germline-derived CDR1 and CDR2 are ENHRY and SYGVKD. The CDR3 sequence is 15 residues long. Trimming left V 2 bases short and J 0 bases short, with 11 bases between. CDR3 region: CAISEGRRSSYEQYF. Here the CDR3 DNA reads TGTGCCATCAGTGAGGGTCGGCGGAGCTCCTACGAGCAGTACTTC.